This TCR beta chain was obtained from a study of regulatory T cells in long-lasting Graves disease. Findings and limits, study-wide: A limited number of samples was an acknowledged limitation.

The time point denotes: newly diagnosed GD, antithyroid drugs for less than 3 months. RNA from PBMCs was the source of the TCR library. This CDR3 comprises 18 residues. The germline V gene has CDR1 MNHEY and CDR2 SVGEGT. Trimming cost V 0 bases and J 10 bases, with 22 bases left between them. Of note for this clonotype: Its specificity is unknown.

Arm-PCR of CDR3 regions with iRepertoire HTBI primers generated TCR beta libraries. TCRdb called the multiplex PCR reads again in MiXCR, with one record for every CDR3 protein. The table has 500,000 to 700,000 distinct CDR3 sequences, about 16% seen once. The same sample was also studied in work on T cells in Graves' hyperthyroidism and ophthalmopathy.

The clonotype comes from a young woman with Graves disease. The J gene is TRBJ1-6, the V gene TRBV6-2 or TRBV6-3; no clear D gene. The specimen was peripheral blood mononuclear cells (PBMCs), collected at new diagnosis, from a patient treated with antithyroid drugs. In DNA, the CDR3 is TGTGCCAGCAGTTACTCATCGCCTAGATCGGACTCACAATCACCCCTCCACTTT. Its translation: CASSYSSPRSDSQSPLHF.